The 15 T cell receptor beta chains listed next were all sequenced from one sample in a study of blood T cell repertoires in COVID-19. Clones were read by immunoSEQ multiplex PCR, and TCRdb kept only the in-frame ones, dropping some. In the table there are approximately 140,000 clones, 86% of which are singletons. Sample: PBMCs or T cells enriched from blood (not recorded which). The receptors derive from a woman aged 50 to 65 who had recovered from COVID-19.

The sample holds a few counts of this clone. The rearrangement joins TRBV25-1 to TRBJ2-2, with D perhaps TRBD2 (6 bases). The CDR3 contains 15 residues. With 3 bases removed from V and 5 bases from J, the gap between germline ends came to 13 bases. CDR1 and CDR2 (germline): MGHDK, SYGVNS. CDR3 sequence reads: CASSEEGGYTGELFF. CDR3 bases: TGTGCCAGCAGTGAGGAGGGAGGCTATACCGGGGAGCTGTTTTTT.

The chain carries TRBV7-2 and TRBJ1-5; 9 positions agree with TRBD1. The germline V gene encodes CDR1 SGHTA and CDR2 FQGNSA. The CDR3 has 15 residues. With V trimmed by 1 base and J by 6 bases, 4 bases remained unmatched. The CDR3 loop reads CASSLVGTGSQPQHF. The CDR3, as DNA: TGTGCCAGCAGCTTAGTTGGGACAGGGAGTCAGCCCCAGCATTTT. Full variable domain (remainder filled in from reference TRBV7-2 and TRBJ1-5): GAGVSQSPSNKVTEKGKDVELRCDPISGHTALYWYRQSLGQGLEFLIYFQGNSAPDKSGLPSDRFSAERTGGSVSTLTIQRTQQEDSAVYLCASSLVGTGSQPQHFGDGTRLSIL.

The sample holds a few counts of this clone. The chain combines TRBV5-1 with TRBJ2-7, with D uncertain. This CDR3 is 14 amino acids long. In germline, CDR1 is SGHRS, CDR2 YFSETQ. V dropped 0 bases and J dropped 0 bases, with 7 bases sitting between them. CDR3 in DNA: TGCGCCAGCAGCTTGGGAGGCAACTCCTACGAGCAGTACTTC. Translated, it gives CASSLGGNSYEQYF.

V and J are TRBV7-2 and TRBJ1-4; tentative D call: TRBD1 (6 bases). This CDR3 is built from 15 residues. Deletions cut 5 bases from V and 8 bases from J, with 18 bases between. CDR1 is SGHTA and CDR2 is FQGNSA in the germline V gene. CDR3 region: CASSAGTNPGEKLFF. The CDR3 nucleotides read TGTGCCAGCAGCGCCGGGACAAATCCGGGGGAAAAACTGTTTTTT.

V is TRBV3-1 (or the pseudogene TRBV3-2) and J is TRBJ1-6; D perhaps matches TRBD1 (5 bases). Germline CDR1 LGHDT, CDR2 YNNKEL (reference sequence). This CDR3 has 14 residues. Trimming took 5 bases from V and 5 from J, leaving 10 bases between them. CDR3 amino acids: CASSARADNSPLHF. The CDR3 DNA follows: TGTGCCAGCAGCGCCAGGGCCGATAATTCACCCCTCCACTTT.

V is TRBV4-3 and J is TRBJ2-5, with a tentative D call TRBD2 (6 bases). The CDR3 is 15 residues long. V was clipped by 0 bases and J by 7 bases, with 15 bases between them. Germline CDR1 reads LGHNA; CDR2 reads YSLEER. CDR3 in DNA: TGCGCCAGCAGCCAAGATGGAGGGTCCCCGGGGACCCAGTACTTC. Amino acid sequence: CASSQDGGSPGTQYF.

This clone has only a few counts. The rearrangement links TRBV19 to TRBJ2-6; D is unresolved. The germline V gene encodes CDR1 LNHDA and CDR2 SQIVND (reference sequence). The length of the CDR3 is 15 residues. V gave up 6 bases and J gave up 0 bases, with 9 bases separating them. Here the CDR3 reads CASSLLDSGANVLTF. As DNA, the CDR3 is TGTGCCAGTAGCCTGTTAGACTCTGGGGCCAACGTCCTGACTTTC.

The rearrangement links TRBV29-1 to TRBJ1-4, with a tentative D call TRBD1 (6 bases). The germline CDR1 and CDR2 sequences are SQVTM and ANQGSEA. Trimming cost V 3 bases and J 7 bases, with 15 bases left between them. This CDR3 region has 14 residues. The CDR3 sequence: CSVDAWGPGEKLFF. DNA for the CDR3: TGCAGCGTTGACGCGTGGGGGCCGGGTGAAAAACTGTTTTTT.

The rearrangement joins TRBV6-5 to TRBJ1-5; tentatively, D is TRBD1 (6 bases). CDR1 and CDR2 from the germline V gene are MNHEY and SVGAGI. V was pared by 6 bases and J by 6 bases, with 15 bases between. The CDR3 spans 14 residues. Here the CDR3 reads CASSLLGAGQPQHF. The CDR3 region has the DNA TGTGCCAGCAGCCTCCTGGGGGCAGGTCAGCCCCAGCATTTT.

The CDR3 DNA is TGTGCCAGCAGTTTGCCGGGAGGTGGAAACACCATATATTTT. It yields the protein CASSLPGGGNTIYF. The chain is built from TRBV6-5 and TRBJ1-3; no firm D call. The length of the CDR3 is 14 residues. V was trimmed by 4 bases and J by 3 bases, leaving 10 bases between them. Per the germline V gene, CDR1 is MNHEY and CDR2 is SVGAGI.

This chain connects TRBV29-1 to TRBJ1-5; D ambiguous. CDR1 and CDR2 from the germline V gene are SQVTM and ANQGSEA. V was trimmed by 4 bases and J by 4 bases, leaving 11 bases between them. This CDR3 spans 13 amino acids. In DNA, the CDR3 is TGCAGCGTTGGTGGGCAGGTAAATCAGCCCCAGCATTTT. Its protein product is CSVGGQVNQPQHF.

The chain has TRBV10-3 and TRBJ1-1, with D perhaps matching TRBD1 (6 bases). CDR1 and CDR2 (germline): ENHRY, SYGVKD. V was pared by 7 bases and J by 1 base, with 16 bases between. This CDR3 contains 15 residues. CDR3 nucleotides: TGTGCCATCACTTCCCAGGGGCGGTCGAACACTGAAGCTTTCTTT. Translation: CAITSQGRSNTEAFF.

This chain connects TRBV4-1 to TRBJ1-2; D perhaps matches TRBD1 (5 bases). CDR1 is MGHRA, CDR2 YSYEKL, per germline. Trimming left V 0 bases short and J 4 bases short, with 9 bases between. The CDR3 spans 14 residues. The CDR3 DNA is TGCGCCAGCAGCCAAGATAGACAGCTCTATGGCTACACCTTC. The encoded protein is CASSQDRQLYGYTF.

The V gene is TRBV5-1, the J gene TRBJ2-2; 7 bases are shared with TRBD1. The CDR3 loop spans 15 amino acids. Losses at the gene ends were 4 bases for V and 6 bases for J; bases not matched to a gene: 9. Germline lookup yields CDR1 SGHRS and CDR2 YFSETQ. The CDR3 loop reads CASSIRGLSSGELFF. The CDR3 nucleotides are TGCGCCAGCAGCATCAGGGGGTTGTCGTCCGGGGAGCTGTTTTTT.

This sequence joins TRBV7-2 and TRBJ1-4; TRBD1 matches at 11 bases. CDR1 SGHTA and CDR2 FQGNSA come from the germline V gene. The CDR3 runs 16 residues. Trimming at V came to 1 base and at J to 8 bases, leaving 6 bases not matched to a gene. The CDR3 DNA reads TGTGCCAGCAGCTTAGTCCCGGACAGGGGGCGAGAAAAACTGTTTTTT. Residues: CASSLVPDRGREKLFF.